This record covers a single TCR beta chain. Its target is unknown. Each TCR library used 3500 ng of total RNA. TCRdb processed the 5' RACE reads again and assigns one entry to each CDR3 protein, with no DNA. The repertoire table contains 200,000 to 250,000 distinct CDR3 sequences. The sample is drawn from a study of monozygotic twins with inflammatory bowel disease. Study outcomes and limitations: Twins classed as concordant or discordant showed no difference in repertoire similarity, possibly from limited power. Support was lacking for any single strong IBD-associated signal or clonotype.

The CDR3 is made up of 16 amino acids. The sequence was collected from a human donor with ulcerative colitis or Crohn's disease, or a healthy co-twin of an affected twin (not recorded which). The material sequenced was blood. V is TRBV12-3 or TRBV12-4 and J is TRBJ1-2; the TCRdb call, TRBD1, lacks DNA for checking. The CDR3 reads CASSPGQGRTLYGYTF.